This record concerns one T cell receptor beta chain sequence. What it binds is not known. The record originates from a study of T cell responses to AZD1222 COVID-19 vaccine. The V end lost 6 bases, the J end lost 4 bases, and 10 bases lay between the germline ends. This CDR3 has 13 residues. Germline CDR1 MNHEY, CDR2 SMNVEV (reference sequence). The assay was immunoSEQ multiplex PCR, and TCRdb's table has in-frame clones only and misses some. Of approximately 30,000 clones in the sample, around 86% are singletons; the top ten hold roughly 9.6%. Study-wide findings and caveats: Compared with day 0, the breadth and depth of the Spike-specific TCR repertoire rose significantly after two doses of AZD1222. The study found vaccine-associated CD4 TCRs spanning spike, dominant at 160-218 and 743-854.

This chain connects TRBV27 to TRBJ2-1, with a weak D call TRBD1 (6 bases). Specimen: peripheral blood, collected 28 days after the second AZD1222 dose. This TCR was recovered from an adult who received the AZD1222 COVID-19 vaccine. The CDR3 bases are TGTGCCAGCAGGCGGACAGAGTACAATGAGCAGTTCTTC. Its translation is CASRRTEYNEQFF.